The sequence of this T cell receptor beta chain was determined in a study of technical replicates of blood from several donors. Libraries were prepared by immunoSEQ multiplex PCR; TCRdb keeps only in-frame clonotypes and omits some of them. The data contain 75,000 to 100,000 clones, approximately 96% of them singletons. This clonotype was sampled from a human donor in good health. The sequenced sample was T cells isolated from PBMCs.

The CDR3 is CASSWGGQGFFGASDTQYF. In DNA, the CDR3 is TGTGCCAGCAGCTGGGGGGGACAGGGGTTTTTCGGAGCGAGTGATACGCAGTATTTT. V and J are TRBV11-3 and TRBJ2-3; TRBD1 aligns across 10 bases. The CDR3 consists of 19 residues. Germline CDR1 and CDR2: SGHNT and YENEEA. V shed 4 bases and J 6 bases; nucleotides not matched to a gene: 19.